The following is a T cell receptor (beta chain) sequence with its context. The assay was run at deep level. Profiling relied on immunoSEQ multiplex PCR, and the TCRdb table lists in-frame clones only, not all of them. The top ten clones hold around 0.33% of a sample with roughly 1,500,000 clones, about 98.5% of them seen once. These data come from a study of shared clonotypes between healthy human individuals. The receptor's source is a young man in good health. Sequenced: naive CD4+ T cells sorted from blood. Stated subset: CD45RA+ positively selected.

As DNA, the CDR3 is TGTGCCAGCAGCCACGACCGGGACTATACCGGGGAGCTGTTTTTT. Protein product: CASSHDRDYTGELFF. The genes are TRBV7-8 and TRBJ2-2, with TRBD2 identical over 7 bases. There are 15 residues in the CDR3. Losses at the gene ends were 5 bases for V and 5 bases for J; bases not matched to a gene: 8. Germline values: CDR1 SGHVS, CDR2 FQNEAQ.